The entry below gives a single T cell receptor (beta chain) sequence along with its context. This record comes from a study of human T cells and chemical hapten exposure. Described time point: patch test 1, 2 weeks after DPC sensitization. Treatment indicated: therapeutic diphenylcyclopropenone sensitization with weekly scalp DPC. From the RACE reads, TCRdb called clonotypes with MiXCR, one entry per CDR3 protein. There are more than 100,000 distinct CDR3 sequences in the sample; about 13% occur only once, and 0.8% to 1% lies in the top ten. This specimen consisted of whole blood, obtained in connection with sensitization to the hapten diphenylcyclopropenone (DPC). This sequence was found in a man between 18 and 29 years old with alopecia areata. Some clones in this sample may be carry-over from other donors' samples.

CDR3 region: CSVEDQGRAKNIQYF. The CDR3 nucleotides read TGCAGCGTTGAAGATCAGGGACGGGCCAAAAACATTCAGTACTTC. The rearrangement uses TRBV29-1 and TRBJ2-4; D tentatively reads TRBD1 or TRBD2 (5 bases each). CDR3 length: 15 residues. V was trimmed by 0 bases and J by 1 base, leaving 10 bases between them. In germline, CDR1 is SQVTM, CDR2 ANQGSEA.